What follows are 7 T cell receptor beta chains derived from one specimen sequenced in a study of blood T cell repertoires in COVID-19. Repertoires were generated with immunoSEQ multiplex PCR, while TCRdb's copy carries only in-frame clones and drops some. Of some 670,000 clones in the sample, 90% were seen once. The sequencing sample was made of peripheral blood. The receptors here all came from a woman under 30 with acute or convalescent COVID-19.

The chain carries TRBV7-8 and TRBJ1-5; perhaps TRBD1 as D (6 bases). CDR1 is SGHVS and CDR2 is FQNEAQ in the germline V gene. The CDR3 sequence is 19 residues long. V gave up 5 bases and J gave up 3 bases, with 26 bases separating them. DNA for the CDR3: TGTGCCAGCAGCCGAACCAGGGGCTTTGGCCACCATCCCAATCAGCCCCAGCATTTT. Its protein is CASSRTRGFGHHPNQPQHF.

The chain carries TRBV19 and TRBJ1-1; the D gene is possibly TRBD1 (5 bases). The CDR3 length is 14 residues. Germline CDR1 and CDR2: LNHDA and SQIVND (reference sequence). The germline V and J ends were trimmed by 7 bases and 0 bases, with 12 bases remaining between them. The CDR3 here is CASTLTELNTEAFF. In DNA form, the CDR3 reads TGTGCCAGTACCCTGACAGAACTGAACACTGAAGCTTTCTTT.

The chain joins TRBV6-4 to TRBJ1-6; D gene unclear. The V and J ends lost 0 bases and 7 bases respectively, with 4 bases between them. This CDR3 is built from 13 residues. Germline CDR1 reads MRHNA; CDR2 reads SNTAGT. CDR3: CASSDSANSPLHF. The CDR3 DNA reads as TGTGCCAGCAGTGACTCGGCAAATTCACCCCTCCACTTT.

The chain combines TRBV6-5 with TRBJ1-6; D unresolved. CDR3 size: 12 residues. Per germline, CDR1 MNHEY and CDR2 SVGAGI. Deletions cut 2 bases from V and 9 bases from J, with 5 bases between. DNA for the CDR3: TGTGCCAGCAGTTACCGGTCTTCACCCCTCCACTTT. Translation: CASSYRSSPLHF.

The chain joins TRBV6-5 to TRBJ1-4; tentative D call: TRBD1 (5 bases). CDR3 size: 12 residues. Germline values: CDR1 MNHEY, CDR2 SVGAGI. The V gene lost 6 bases and the J gene lost 17 bases, with 19 bases spanning the gap. For the CDR3, the DNA is TGTGCCAGCAGATCCGGAACGGGGGTATCTTTTTTT. Translating it yields CASRSGTGVSFF.

The chain combines TRBV6-1 with TRBJ1-2; TRBD1 might be the D (6 bases). With 1 base removed from V and 7 bases from J, the gap between germline ends came to 13 bases. Germline loops: CDR1 MNHNS, CDR2 SASEGT. The CDR3 covers 14 residues. CDR3 sequence reads: CASSEDGGGSGYTF. The CDR3 DNA follows: TGTGCCAGCAGTGAAGACGGGGGGGGCTCTGGCTACACCTTC.

This clone was counted between two and nine times. Other nucleotide sequences from this sample produce the same CDR3. The chain uses TRBV6-4 and TRBJ2-6, with TRBD1 identical over 7 bases. Germline values: CDR1 MRHNA, CDR2 SNTAGT. The V segment lost 3 bases and the J segment 1 base; nucleotides outside the gene matches: 3. This CDR3 is built from 16 residues. The CDR3 protein is CASSDSTGSGANVLTF. The CDR3 DNA follows: TGTGCCAGCAGTGATTCGACAGGGTCTGGGGCCAACGTCCTGACTTTC.